This T cell receptor (beta chain) comes out of a study of patients and donors after allogeneic stem cell transplantation. In TCRdb, the RT-PCR reads were re-called with MiXCR into one record per CDR3 protein. The repertoire consists of tens of thousands of distinct CDR3 sequences, with roughly 15% occurring once and the leading ten covering less than 35%. This clonotype has a handful of counts. Sequencing was done on a sample of blood, either unsorted or a sorted T cell fraction (not recorded which). The TCR sequence derives from a human donor who was either an allogeneic HSCT recipient or a stem cell or donor lymphocyte infusion donor (not recorded which). It is not recorded whose cells these are; they may come from a transplant donor.

Here the CDR3 reads CATSDWSSGNEQFF. The CDR3 DNA reads as TGTGCCACCAGTGATTGGTCTAGCGGCAATGAGCAGTTCTTC. This sequence joins TRBV24-1 and TRBJ2-1; 7 nucleotides match TRBD2. Unmatched junction bases numbered 3, after V lost 2 bases and J lost 6 bases. The CDR3 covers 14 residues. Germline loops: CDR1 KGHDR, CDR2 SFDVKD.